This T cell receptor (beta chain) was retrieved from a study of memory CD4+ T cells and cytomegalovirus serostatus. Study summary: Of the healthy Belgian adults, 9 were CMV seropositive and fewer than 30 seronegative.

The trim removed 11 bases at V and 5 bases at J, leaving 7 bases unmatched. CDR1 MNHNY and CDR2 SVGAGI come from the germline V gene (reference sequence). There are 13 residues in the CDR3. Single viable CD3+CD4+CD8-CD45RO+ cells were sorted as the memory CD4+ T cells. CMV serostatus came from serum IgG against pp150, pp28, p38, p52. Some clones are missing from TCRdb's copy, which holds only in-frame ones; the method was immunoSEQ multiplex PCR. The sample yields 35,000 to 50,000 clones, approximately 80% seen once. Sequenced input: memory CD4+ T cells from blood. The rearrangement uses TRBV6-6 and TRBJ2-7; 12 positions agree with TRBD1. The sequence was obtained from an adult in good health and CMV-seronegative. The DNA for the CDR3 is TGTGCCTCCTCCGGGACAGGGGGCCACGAGCAGTACTTC. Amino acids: CASSGTGGHEQYF.